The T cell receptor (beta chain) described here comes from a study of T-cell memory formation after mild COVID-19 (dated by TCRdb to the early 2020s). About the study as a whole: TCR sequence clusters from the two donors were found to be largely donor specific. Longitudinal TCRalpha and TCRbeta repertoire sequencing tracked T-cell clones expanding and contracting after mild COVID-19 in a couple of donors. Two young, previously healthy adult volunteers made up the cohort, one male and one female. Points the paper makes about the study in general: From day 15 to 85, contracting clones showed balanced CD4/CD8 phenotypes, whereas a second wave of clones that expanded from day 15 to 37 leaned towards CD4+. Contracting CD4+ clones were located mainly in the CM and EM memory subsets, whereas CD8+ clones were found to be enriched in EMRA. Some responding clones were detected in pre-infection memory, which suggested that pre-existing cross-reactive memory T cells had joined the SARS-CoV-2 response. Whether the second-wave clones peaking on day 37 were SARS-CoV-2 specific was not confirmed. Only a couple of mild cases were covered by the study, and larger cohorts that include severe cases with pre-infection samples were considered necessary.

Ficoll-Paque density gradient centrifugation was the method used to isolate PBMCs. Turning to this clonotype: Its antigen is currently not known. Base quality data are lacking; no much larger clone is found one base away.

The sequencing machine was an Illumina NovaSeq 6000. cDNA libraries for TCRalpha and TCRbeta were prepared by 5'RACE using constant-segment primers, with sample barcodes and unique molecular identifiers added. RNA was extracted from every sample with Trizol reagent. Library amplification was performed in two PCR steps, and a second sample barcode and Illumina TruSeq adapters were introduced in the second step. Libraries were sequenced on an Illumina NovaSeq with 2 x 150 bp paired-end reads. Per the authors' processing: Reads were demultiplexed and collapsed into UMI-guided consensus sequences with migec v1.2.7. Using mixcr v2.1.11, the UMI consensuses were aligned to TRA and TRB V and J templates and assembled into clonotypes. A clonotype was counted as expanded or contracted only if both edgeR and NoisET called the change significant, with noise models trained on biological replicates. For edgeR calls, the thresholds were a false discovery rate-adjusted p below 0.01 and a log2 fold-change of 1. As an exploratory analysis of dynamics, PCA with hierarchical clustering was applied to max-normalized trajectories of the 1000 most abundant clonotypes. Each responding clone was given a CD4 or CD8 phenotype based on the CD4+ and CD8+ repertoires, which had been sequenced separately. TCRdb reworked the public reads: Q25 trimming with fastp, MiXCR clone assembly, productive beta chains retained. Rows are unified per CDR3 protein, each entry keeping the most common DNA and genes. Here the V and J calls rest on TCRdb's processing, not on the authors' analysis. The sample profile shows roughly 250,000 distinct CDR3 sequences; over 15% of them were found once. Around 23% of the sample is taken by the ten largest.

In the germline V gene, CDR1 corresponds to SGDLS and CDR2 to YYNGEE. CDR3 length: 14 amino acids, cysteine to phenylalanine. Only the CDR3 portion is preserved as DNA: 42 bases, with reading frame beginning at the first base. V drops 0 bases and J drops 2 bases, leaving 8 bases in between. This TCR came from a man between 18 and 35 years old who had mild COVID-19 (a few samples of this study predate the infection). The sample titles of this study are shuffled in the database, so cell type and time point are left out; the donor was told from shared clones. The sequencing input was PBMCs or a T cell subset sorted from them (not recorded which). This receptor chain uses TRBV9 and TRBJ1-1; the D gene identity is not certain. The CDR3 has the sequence CASSVDSGNTEAFF. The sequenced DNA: TGTGCCAGCAGCGTAGATTCCGGAAACACTGAAGCTTTCTTT.